The sequence of this T cell receptor beta chain was determined in a study of cytotoxic CD8 clonotypes in ibrutinib-treated CLL (dated by TCRdb to the early 2020s). With respect to the entire study: The cohort had about a dozen relapsed/refractory and approximately 15 treatment-naive patients; under 18 were IGHV unmutated. Partial responses were observed in about 24 patients and complete responses in 2; after a median follow-up of roughly 62 months, remission was maintained in 15 or so patients and progression was observed in approximately twelve. Response samples were taken after a median of approximately a year on treatment, ranging from about 6 to 36 months. An average of approximately 260,000 productive templates and 94,082 productive rearrangements was obtained per sample. Of the approximately 86 people in the trial, about 27 had longitudinal samples available. Cryopreserved peripheral blood mononuclear cells were obtained prior to treatment, at the time of response, and at either disease progression or sustained remission. Every sample from remission and from progressive disease was obtained while the patients were still on ibrutinib.

General conclusions and limits of the study: Public clonotypes were rare and either contracted or stayed stable during treatment, and the rise in clonality at ibrutinib response reflected the expansion of private clonotypes. Clonality increased at ibrutinib response, stayed stable in sustained remission, and fell back toward baseline at progression. Baseline clonality exceeded that of age-matched healthy donors and correlated strongly with circulating CD8+ T-cell counts. Sampling times were not matched between sustained-remission and progressing patients, and lymph node repertoires were not studied.

On a MiSeq, deep resolution sequencing aimed for a depth between 1 in 1 million and 1 in 200,000 T cells, with each clonotype covered approximately 10x on average. The immunoSEQ hsTCRB Kit was used to generate the TCR beta libraries. The published analysis was carried out like this. Data were analyzed with ImmunoSEQ Data Assistant and ImmunoSEQ Analyzer, with V, D and J genes assigned per IMGT definitions. Clonality, with values ranging from 0 to 1, was calculated as one minus the normalized Shannon entropy of productive rearrangement frequencies. Only overrepresented clonotypes making up at least 0.05% of each patient's repertoire were included in the public clonotype analysis. Repertoires from more than ten age-matched healthy donors in immuneACCESS were used as clonality controls. This immuneACCESS table, as held by TCRdb, lists in-frame sequences with V and J called but not all clones. Of the missing ones, under half trace to an unresolved V gene in checked studies; the others have no known cause. V and J calls and clone size are copied from that table; D and trimming were computed from the DNA. This sample has more than 110,000 clones in its table, and about 80% of those were observed once. The top ten clonotypes cover roughly 4.7% of the sample.

As encoded in the germline V gene (reference sequence), CDR1 is SEHNR while CDR2 is FQNEAQ. Counted from cysteine to phenylalanine, this CDR3 has 15 amino acids. The entry retains the CDR3 DNA only, 45 bases that are in frame from base 1. Cut back by 5 bases and 1 base, the V and J ends lie 14 bases apart. A remark on this clone: Its antigen target is currently unknown. No base quality values were provided; no much bigger clone lies one nucleotide off.

The time point label, as the study defines it: around 25 months on ibrutinib. For TCR beta library preparation, roughly 2.2 micrograms of genomic DNA were isolated from cryopreserved PBMCs. Longitudinal blood samples from CLL patients receiving ibrutinib monotherapy were subjected to high-throughput TCR beta sequencing. The patients took part in an open-label, single-center phase 2 trial of ibrutinib monotherapy. Here the chain combines TRBV7-9 and TRBJ2-5; the D gene is possibly TRBD1, with 6 bases matching. The clonotype was recovered from a human donor with chronic lymphocytic leukemia. Source: PBMCs, taken after 24 months of ibrutinib treatment. The nucleotide sequence reads as follows: TGTGCCAGCAGCCACAACGGACAGTCCCAAGAGACCCAGTACTTC. It is translated as CASSHNGQSQETQYF.